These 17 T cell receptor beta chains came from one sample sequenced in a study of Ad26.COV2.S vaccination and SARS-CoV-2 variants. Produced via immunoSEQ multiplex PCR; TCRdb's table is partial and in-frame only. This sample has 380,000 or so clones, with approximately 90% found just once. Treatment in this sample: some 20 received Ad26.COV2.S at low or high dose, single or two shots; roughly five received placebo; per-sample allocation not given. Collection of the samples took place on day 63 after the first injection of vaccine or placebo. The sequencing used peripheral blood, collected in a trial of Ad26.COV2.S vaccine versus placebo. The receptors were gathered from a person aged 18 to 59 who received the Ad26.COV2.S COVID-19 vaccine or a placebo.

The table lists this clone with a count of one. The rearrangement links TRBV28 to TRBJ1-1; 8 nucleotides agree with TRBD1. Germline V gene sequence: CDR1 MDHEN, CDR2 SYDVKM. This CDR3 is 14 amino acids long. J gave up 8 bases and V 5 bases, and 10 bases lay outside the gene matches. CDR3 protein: CASSLQGAPREAFF. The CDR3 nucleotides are TGTGCCAGCAGTCTTCAGGGGGCTCCCAGAGAAGCTTTCTTT.

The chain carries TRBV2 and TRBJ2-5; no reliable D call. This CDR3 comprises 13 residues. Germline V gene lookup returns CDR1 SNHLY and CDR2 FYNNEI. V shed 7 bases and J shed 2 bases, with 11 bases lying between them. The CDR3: CASKFGLQETQYF. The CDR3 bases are TGTGCCAGCAAGTTTGGCCTTCAAGAGACCCAGTACTTC.

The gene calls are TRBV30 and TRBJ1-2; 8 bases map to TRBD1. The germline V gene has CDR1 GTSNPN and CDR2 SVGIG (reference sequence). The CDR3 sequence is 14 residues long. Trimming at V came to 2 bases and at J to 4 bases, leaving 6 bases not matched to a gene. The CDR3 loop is CAWSSDRVFYGYTF. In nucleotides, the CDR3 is TGTGCCTGGAGTTCGGACAGGGTTTTCTATGGCTACACCTTC.

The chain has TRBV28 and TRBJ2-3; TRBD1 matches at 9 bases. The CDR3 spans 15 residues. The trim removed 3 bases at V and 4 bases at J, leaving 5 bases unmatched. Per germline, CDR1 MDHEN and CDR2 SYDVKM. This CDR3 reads CASSLLGQGSDTQYF. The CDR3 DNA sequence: TGTGCCAGCAGTTTGTTGGGACAGGGATCAGATACGCAGTATTTT.

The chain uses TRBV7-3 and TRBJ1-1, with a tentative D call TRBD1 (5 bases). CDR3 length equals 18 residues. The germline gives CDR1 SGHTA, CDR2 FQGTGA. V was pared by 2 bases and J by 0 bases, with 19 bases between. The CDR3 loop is CASSLLAWGLELNTEAFF. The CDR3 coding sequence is TGTGCCAGCAGCTTACTAGCATGGGGCCTAGAGCTGAACACTGAAGCTTTCTTT. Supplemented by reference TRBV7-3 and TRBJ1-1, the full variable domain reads GAGVSQTPSNKVTEKGKYVELRCDPISGHTALYWYRQSLGQGPEFLIYFQGTGAADDSGLPNDRFFAVRPEGSVSTLKIQRTERGDSAVYLCASSLLAWGLELNTEAFFGQGTRLTVV.

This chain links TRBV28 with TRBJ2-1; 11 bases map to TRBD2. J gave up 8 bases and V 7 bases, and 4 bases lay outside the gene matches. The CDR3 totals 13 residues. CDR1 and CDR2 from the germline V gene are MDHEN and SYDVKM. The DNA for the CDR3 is TGTGCCAGCAAACTAGCGGGGGAGGATGAGCAGTTCTTC. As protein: CASKLAGEDEQFF.

The CDR3 sequence: CASSHLGRYEQYF. CDR3 sequence (DNA): TGTGCCAGCAGCCACCTGGGTCGGTACGAGCAGTACTTC. V and J are TRBV3-1 (or the pseudogene TRBV3-2) and TRBJ2-7; D is unclear. Germline V gene lookup returns CDR1 LGHDT and CDR2 YNNKEL (reference sequence). Trimming left V 3 bases short and J 4 bases short, with 10 bases between. The CDR3 totals 13 residues.

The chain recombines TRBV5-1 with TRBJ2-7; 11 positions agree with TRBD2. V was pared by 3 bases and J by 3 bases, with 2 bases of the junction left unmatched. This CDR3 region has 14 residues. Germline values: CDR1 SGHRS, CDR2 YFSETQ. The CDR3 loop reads CASSSGLADYEQYF. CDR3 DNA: TGCGCCAGCAGCTCGGGACTAGCGGACTACGAGCAGTACTTC.

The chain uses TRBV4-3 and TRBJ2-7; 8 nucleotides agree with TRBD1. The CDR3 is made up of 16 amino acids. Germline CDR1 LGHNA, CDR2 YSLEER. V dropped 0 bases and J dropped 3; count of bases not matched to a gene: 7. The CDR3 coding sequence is TGCGCCAGCAGCCAAGATTATCCTGGACAGGGCTACGAGCAGTACTTC. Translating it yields CASSQDYPGQGYEQYF.

The DNA of the CDR3 is TGTGCCAGCAGCGTAGAAATCGAGGGCTCGGGCTATGGCTACACCTTC. Translation gives CASSVEIEGSGYGYTF. The chain carries TRBV9 and TRBJ1-2, with unresolved D. CDR3 length equals 16 residues. Germline V gene lookup returns CDR1 SGDLS and CDR2 YYNGEE. Trimming took off 0 bases at V and 4 bases at J, with 16 bases between the two ends. The full variable domain, with the rest looked up from reference TRBV9 and TRBJ1-2, is DSGVTQTPKHLITATGQRVTLRCSPRSGDLSVYWYQQSLDQGLQFLIQYYNGEERAKGNILERFSAQQFPDLHSELNLSSLELGDSALYFCASSVEIEGSGYGYTFGSGTRLTVV.

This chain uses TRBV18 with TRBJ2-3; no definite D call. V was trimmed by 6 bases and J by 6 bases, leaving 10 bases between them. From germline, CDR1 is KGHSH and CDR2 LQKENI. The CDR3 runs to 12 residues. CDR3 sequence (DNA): TGTGCCAGCTCCTTGAAAGGGGATACGCAGTATTTT. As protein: CASSLKGDTQYF.

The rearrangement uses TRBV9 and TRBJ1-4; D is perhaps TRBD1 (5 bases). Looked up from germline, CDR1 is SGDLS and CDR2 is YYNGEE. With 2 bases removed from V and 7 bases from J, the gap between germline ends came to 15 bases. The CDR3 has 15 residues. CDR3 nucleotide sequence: TGTGCCAGCAGCGTCCATACAGGACGGGCTGAAAAACTGTTTTTT. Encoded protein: CASSVHTGRAEKLFF.

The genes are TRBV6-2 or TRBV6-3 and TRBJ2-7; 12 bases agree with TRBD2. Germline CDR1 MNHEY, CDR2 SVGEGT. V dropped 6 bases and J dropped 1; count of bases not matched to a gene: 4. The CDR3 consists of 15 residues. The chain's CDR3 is CASSRTSGASYEQYF. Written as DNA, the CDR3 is TGTGCCAGCAGCCGGACTAGCGGGGCTTCCTACGAGCAGTACTTC.

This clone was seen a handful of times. CDR3 protein: CASMQGLNQPQHF. In DNA form, the CDR3 reads TGTGCCAGCATGCAGGGACTCAATCAGCCCCAGCATTTT. This chain connects TRBV6-5 to TRBJ1-5; D possibly corresponds to TRBD1 (5 bases). The V end lost 7 bases, the J end lost 3 bases, and 10 bases lay between the germline ends. The CDR3 sequence is 13 residues long. Germline values: CDR1 MNHEY, CDR2 SVGAGI.

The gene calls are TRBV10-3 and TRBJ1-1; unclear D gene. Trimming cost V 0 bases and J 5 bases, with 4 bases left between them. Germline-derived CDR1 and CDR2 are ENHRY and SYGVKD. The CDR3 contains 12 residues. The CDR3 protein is CAISESKTEAFF. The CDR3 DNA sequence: TGTGCCATCAGTGAGTCGAAGACTGAAGCTTTCTTT.

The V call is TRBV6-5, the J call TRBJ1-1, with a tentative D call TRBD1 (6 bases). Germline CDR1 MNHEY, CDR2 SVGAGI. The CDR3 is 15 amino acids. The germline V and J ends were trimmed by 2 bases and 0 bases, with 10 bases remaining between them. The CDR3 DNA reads TGTGCCAGCAGTTACCGTGGACAGATGAACACTGAAGCTTTCTTT. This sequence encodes CASSYRGQMNTEAFF.

The CDR3 nucleotides are TGTGCCAGCAGATCAGGGGGCTCTGGAAACACCATATATTTT. This encodes CASRSGGSGNTIYF. The V call is TRBV6-5, the J call TRBJ1-3; 7 positions agree with TRBD1. There are 14 residues in the CDR3. V lost 6 bases, J lost 0 bases, and 2 bases stayed unmatched. From germline, CDR1 is MNHEY and CDR2 SVGAGI.